The present entry profiles one TCR beta chain with its context. The antigen is undetermined. This entry belongs to a study of cytomegalovirus exposure and HLA in healthy donors. Study conclusions and caveats: Presence/absence analyses assumed roughly uniform sequencing depth across donors. What a later analysis showed was that several of the most significant clusters appeared linked to common viral pathogens. In a later analysis, a genetic analysis reported fewer productive-TCR N-insertions in an Asian-associated ancestry cluster than the cohort average.

The germline V gene has CDR1 SGHRS and CDR2 YFSETQ. V was trimmed by 0 bases and J by 0 bases, leaving 10 bases between them. This CDR3 contains 15 residues. The PCR ran on 60 Vbeta and 13 Jbeta primers. The repertoire was sequenced with immunoSEQ multiplex PCR; TCRdb's copy has only in-frame clones and lacks some. The repertoire holds about 86,000 clones, with 79% as singletons. Sequencing was performed on PBMCs. The clonotype comes from a woman aged 40 to 50 in good health and CMV-seropositive. This chain links TRBV5-1 with TRBJ2-7, with D possibly TRBD1 on 5 matching bases. CDR3 nucleotide sequence: TGCGCCAGCAGCTTGGTCCAACAGGCCTCCTACGAGCAGTACTTC. This translates into CASSLVQQASYEQYF.